The TCR beta chain described here comes from a study of monozygotic twins with inflammatory bowel disease. CDR3 length: 15 amino acids. CDR1 and CDR2 from the germline V gene are SQVTM and ANQGSEA. TCRdb re-called the 5' RACE reads; one entry per CDR3 protein, DNA not given. This table lists about 210,000 distinct CDR3 sequences. The clonotype originates from a human donor with ulcerative colitis or Crohn's disease, or a healthy co-twin of an affected twin (not recorded which). The chain carries TRBV29-1 and TRBJ2-3; TCRdb returns TRBD1, unconfirmable since there is no DNA. The sequencing input was blood. The CDR3 sequence is CSVEETGGRADTQYF.